Shown below are 3 T cell receptor beta chains from a single sample sequenced in a study of human T cells and chemical hapten exposure. A single record per CDR3 protein comes from TCRdb applying MiXCR to the RACE reads. The sample has tens of thousands of distinct CDR3 sequences, 11% seen once. Stated time point: patch test 3, about 24 weeks after DPC sensitization. Treatment specified: therapeutic diphenylcyclopropenone sensitization with weekly scalp DPC. The sequencing used whole blood, collected in connection with sensitization to the hapten diphenylcyclopropenone (DPC). The receptors shown here come from a woman in her 30s with alopecia areata. Some clones in this sample may be carry-over from other donors' samples.

Note on this clonotype: Just one base apart from a much larger clone, this may be a read error. The J gene is TRBJ2-2, the V gene TRBV4-1; TRBD1 might be the D (6 bases). Trimming removed 0 bases at V and 0 bases at J, with 14 bases between. The CDR3 consists of 18 residues. CDR1 is MGHRA and CDR2 is YSYEKL in the germline V gene. CDR3 nucleotide sequence: TGCGCCAGCAGCCAAGAGACGGCAGGGGCCGCGAACACCGGGGAGCTGTTTTTT. Amino acid sequence: CASSQETAGAANTGELFF.

This clonotype was seen only a few times. This CDR3 reads CSASGTSGRVRDNEQFF. The CDR3 DNA sequence: TGCAGTGCTAGCGGGACTAGCGGGAGAGTCAGGGACAATGAGCAGTTCTTC. J is TRBJ2-1 and V is TRBV20-1; 14 bases fit TRBD2. Unmatched junction bases numbered 9, after V lost 3 bases and J lost 5 bases. CDR3 length: 17 residues. CDR1 is DFQATT and CDR2 is SNEGSKA in the germline V gene (reference sequence).

This clonotype was detected ten times or more. The chain combines TRBV5-1 with TRBJ1-2; D unclear. Germline CDR1 SGHRS, CDR2 YFSETQ. V gave up 0 bases and J gave up 8 bases, with 8 bases separating them. This CDR3 has 12 residues. DNA of the CDR3: TGCGCCAGCAGCTTGGATGGAGTCGGCTACACCTTC. Amino acid sequence: CASSLDGVGYTF.